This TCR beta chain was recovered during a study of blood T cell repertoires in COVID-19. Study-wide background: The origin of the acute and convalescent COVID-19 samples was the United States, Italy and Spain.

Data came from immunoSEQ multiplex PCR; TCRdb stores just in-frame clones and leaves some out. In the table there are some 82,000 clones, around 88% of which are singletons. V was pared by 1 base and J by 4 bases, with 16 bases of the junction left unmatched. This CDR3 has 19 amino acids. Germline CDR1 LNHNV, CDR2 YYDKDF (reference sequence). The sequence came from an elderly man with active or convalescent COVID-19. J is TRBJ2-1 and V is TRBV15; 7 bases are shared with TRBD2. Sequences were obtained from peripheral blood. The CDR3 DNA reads TGTGCCACCAGCAGAGTCCGCCCGAGGGCGGGAGTCCTTTACAATGAGCAGTTCTTC. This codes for CATSRVRPRAGVLYNEQFF. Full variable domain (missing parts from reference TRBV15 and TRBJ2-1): DAMVIQNPRYQVTQFGKPVTLSCSQTLNHNVMYWYQQKSSQAPKLLFHYYDKDFNNEADTPDNFQSRRPNTSFCFLDIRSPGLGDTAMYLCATSRVRPRAGVLYNEQFFGPGTRLTVL.